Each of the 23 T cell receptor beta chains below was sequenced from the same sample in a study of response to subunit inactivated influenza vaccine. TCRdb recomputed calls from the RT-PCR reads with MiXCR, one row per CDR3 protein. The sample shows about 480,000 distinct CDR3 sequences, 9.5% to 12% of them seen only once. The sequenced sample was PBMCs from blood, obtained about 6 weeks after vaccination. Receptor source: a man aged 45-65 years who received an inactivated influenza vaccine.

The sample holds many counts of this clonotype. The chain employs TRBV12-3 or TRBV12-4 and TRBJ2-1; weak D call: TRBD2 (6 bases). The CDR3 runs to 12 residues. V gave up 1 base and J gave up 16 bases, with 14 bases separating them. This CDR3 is CASSLVGGTPFF. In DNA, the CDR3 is TGTGCCAGCAGTTTAGTTGGGGGGACCCCCTTCTTC.

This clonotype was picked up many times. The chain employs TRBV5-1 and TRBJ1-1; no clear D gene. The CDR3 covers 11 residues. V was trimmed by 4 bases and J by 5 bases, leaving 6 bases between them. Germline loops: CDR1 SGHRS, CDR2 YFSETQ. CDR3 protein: CASSERTEAFF. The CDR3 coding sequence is TGCGCCAGCAGCGAGAGGACTGAAGCTTTCTTT. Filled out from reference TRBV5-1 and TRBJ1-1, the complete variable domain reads KAGVTQTPRYLIKTRGQQVTLSCSPISGHRSVSWYQQTPGQGLQFLFEYFSETQRNKGNFPGRFSGRQFSNSRSEMNVSTLELGDSALYLCASSERTEAFFGQGTRLTVV.

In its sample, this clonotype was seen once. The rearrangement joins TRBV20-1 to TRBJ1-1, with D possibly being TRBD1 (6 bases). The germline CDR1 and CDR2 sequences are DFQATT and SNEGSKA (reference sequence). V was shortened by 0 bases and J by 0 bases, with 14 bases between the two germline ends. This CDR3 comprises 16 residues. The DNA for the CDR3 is TGCAGTGCTAGAGATTTCGACAGGACTATGAACACTGAAGCTTTCTTT. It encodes CSARDFDRTMNTEAFF.

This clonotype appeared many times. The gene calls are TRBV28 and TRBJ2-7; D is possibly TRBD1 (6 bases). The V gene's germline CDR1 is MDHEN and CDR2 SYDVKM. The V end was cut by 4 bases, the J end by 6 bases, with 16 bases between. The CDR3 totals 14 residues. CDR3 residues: CASSSTGQPTEQYF. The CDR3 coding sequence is TGTGCCAGCAGTTCGACGGGACAACCGACCGAGCAGTACTTC.

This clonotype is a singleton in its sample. CDR3 loop: CASTRTAHSNQPQHF. The CDR3 DNA reads as TGTGCCAGTACTAGGACAGCCCATAGCAATCAGCCCCAGCATTTT. J is TRBJ1-5 and V is TRBV19, with D possibly TRBD1 on 6 matching bases. CDR1 and CDR2 from the germline V gene are LNHDA and SQIVND (reference sequence). The CDR3 loop spans 15 amino acids. V was shortened by 7 bases and J by 0 bases, with 13 bases between the two germline ends.

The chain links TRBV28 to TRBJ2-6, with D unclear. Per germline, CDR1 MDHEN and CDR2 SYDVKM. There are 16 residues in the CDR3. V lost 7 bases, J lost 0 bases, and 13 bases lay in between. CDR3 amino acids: CASTSWMGSGANVLTF. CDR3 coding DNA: TGTGCCAGCACCTCCTGGATGGGCTCTGGGGCCAACGTCCTGACTTTC.

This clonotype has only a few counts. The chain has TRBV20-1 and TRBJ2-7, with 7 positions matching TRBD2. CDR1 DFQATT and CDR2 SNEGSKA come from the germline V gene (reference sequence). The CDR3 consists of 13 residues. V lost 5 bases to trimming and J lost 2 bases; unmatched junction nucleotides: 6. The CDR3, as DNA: TGCAGTGCTCAGAACGGGACTACCTACGAGCAGTACTTC. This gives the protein CSAQNGTTYEQYF.

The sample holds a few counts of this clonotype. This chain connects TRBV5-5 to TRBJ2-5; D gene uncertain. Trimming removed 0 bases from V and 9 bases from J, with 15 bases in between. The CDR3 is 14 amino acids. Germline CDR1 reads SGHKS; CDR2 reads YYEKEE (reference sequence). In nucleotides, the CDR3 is TGTGCCAGCAGCTTGGGTACGGTCCCGGACCCCCAGTACTTC. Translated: CASSLGTVPDPQYF.

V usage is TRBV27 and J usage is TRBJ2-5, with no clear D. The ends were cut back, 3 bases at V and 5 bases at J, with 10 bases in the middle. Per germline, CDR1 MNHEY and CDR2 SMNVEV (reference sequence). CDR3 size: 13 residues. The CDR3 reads CASSFSDAETQYF. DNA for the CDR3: TGTGCCAGCAGTTTCTCTGACGCGGAGACCCAGTACTTC.

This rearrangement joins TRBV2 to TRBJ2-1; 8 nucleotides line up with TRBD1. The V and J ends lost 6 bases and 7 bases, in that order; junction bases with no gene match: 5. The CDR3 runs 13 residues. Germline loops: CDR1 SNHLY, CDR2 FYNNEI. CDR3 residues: CASRVDRANEQFF. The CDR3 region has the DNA TGTGCCAGCAGGGTGGACAGGGCAAATGAGCAGTTCTTC.

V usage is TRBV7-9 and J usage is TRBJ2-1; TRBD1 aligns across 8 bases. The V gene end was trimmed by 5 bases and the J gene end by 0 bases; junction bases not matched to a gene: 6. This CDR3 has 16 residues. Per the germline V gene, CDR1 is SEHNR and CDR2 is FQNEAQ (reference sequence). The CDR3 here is CASSPGTGVSYNEQFF. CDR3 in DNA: TGTGCCAGCAGCCCCGGGACAGGCGTCTCCTACAATGAGCAGTTCTTC.

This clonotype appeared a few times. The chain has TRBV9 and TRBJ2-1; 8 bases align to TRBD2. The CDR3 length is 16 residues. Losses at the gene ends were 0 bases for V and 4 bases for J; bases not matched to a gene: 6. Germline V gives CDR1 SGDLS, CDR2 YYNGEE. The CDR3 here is CASSVEGSGAYNEQFF. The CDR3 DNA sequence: TGTGCCAGCAGCGTAGAAGGTAGCGGGGCTTACAATGAGCAGTTCTTC.

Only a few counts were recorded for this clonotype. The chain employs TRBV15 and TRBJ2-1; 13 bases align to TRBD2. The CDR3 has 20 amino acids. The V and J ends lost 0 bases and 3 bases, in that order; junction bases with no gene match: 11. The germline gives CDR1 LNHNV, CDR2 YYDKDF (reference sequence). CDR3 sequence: CATSRDRRTSGGRNYNEQFF. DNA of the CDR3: TGTGCCACCAGCAGAGACCGACGGACTAGCGGGGGCCGAAACTACAATGAGCAGTTCTTC.

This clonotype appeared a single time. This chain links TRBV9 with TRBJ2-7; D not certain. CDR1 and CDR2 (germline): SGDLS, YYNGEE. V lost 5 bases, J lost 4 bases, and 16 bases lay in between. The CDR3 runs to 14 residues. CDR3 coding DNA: TGTGCCAGCAGGCCAAGTAGTTCCTTATACGAGCAGTACTTC. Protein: CASRPSSSLYEQYF. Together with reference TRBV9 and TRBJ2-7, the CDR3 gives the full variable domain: DSGVTQTPKHLITATGQRVTLRCSPRSGDLSVYWYQQSLDQGLQFLIQYYNGEERAKGNILERFSAQQFPDLHSELNLSSLELGDSALYFCASRPSSSLYEQYFGPGTRLTVT.

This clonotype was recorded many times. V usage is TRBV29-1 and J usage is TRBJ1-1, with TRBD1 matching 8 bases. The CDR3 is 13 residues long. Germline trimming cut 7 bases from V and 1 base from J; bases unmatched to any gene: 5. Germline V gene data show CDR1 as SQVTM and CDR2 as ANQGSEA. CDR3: CSARTGRNTEAFF. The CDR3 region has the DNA TGCAGCGCCCGGACAGGGAGGAACACTGAAGCTTTCTTT.

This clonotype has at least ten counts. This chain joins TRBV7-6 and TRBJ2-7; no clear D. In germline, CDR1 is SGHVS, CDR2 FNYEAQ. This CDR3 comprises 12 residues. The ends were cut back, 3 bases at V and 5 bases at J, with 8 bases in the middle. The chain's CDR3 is CASSFYADEQYF. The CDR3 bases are TGTGCCAGCAGCTTTTACGCCGACGAGCAGTACTTC.

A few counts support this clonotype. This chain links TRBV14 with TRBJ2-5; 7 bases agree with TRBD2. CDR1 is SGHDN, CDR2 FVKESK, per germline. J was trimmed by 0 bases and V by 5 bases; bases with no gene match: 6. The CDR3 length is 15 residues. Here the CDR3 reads CASSEGTTYQETQYF. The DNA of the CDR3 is TGTGCCAGCAGCGAAGGGACTACCTACCAAGAGACCCAGTACTTC. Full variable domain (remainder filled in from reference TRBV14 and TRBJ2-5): EAGVTQFPSHSVIEKGQTVTLRCDPISGHDNLYWYRRVMGKEIKFLLHFVKESKQDESGMPNNRFLAERTGGTYSTLKVQPAELEDSGVYFCASSEGTTYQETQYFGPGTRLLVL.

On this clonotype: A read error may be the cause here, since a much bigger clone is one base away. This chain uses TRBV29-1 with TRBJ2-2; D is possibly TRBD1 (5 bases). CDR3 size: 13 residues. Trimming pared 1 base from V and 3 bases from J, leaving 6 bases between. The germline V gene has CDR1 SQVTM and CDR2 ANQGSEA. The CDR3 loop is CSVEGQYTGELFF. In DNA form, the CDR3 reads TGCAGCGTTGAAGGACAGTACACCGGGGAGCTGTTTTTT.

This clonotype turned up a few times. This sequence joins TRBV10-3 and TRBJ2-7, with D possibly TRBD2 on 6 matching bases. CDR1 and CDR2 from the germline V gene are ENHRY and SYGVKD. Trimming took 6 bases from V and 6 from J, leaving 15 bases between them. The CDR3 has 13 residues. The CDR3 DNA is TGTGCCATCAGGCGGGGTATTATCGGCGAGCAGTACTTC. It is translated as CAIRRGIIGEQYF.

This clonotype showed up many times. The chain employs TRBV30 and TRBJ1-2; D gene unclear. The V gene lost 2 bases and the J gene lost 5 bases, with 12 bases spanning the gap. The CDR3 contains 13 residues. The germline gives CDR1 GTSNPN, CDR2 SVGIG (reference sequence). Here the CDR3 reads CAWSSGRFYGYTF. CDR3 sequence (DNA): TGTGCCTGGAGTAGCGGCCGCTTTTATGGCTACACCTTC.

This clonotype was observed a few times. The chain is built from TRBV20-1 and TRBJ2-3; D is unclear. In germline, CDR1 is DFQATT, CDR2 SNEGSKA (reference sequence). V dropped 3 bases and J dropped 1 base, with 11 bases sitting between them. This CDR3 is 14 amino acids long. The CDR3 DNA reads TGCAGTGCTAGTCGCTTAACGGGCACAGATACGCAGTATTTT. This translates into CSASRLTGTDTQYF.

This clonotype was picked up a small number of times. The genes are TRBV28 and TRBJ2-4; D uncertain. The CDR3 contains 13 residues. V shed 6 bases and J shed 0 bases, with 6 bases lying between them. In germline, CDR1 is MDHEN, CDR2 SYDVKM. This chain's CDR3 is CASRGPAKNIQYF. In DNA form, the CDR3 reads TGTGCCAGCAGGGGTCCAGCCAAAAACATTCAGTACTTC.

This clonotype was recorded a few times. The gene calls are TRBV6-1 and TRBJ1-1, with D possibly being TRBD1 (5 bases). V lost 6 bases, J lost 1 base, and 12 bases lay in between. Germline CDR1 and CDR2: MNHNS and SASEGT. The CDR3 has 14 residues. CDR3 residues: CASRSRRGNTEAFF. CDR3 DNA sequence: TGTGCCAGCAGATCCCGAAGGGGGAACACTGAAGCTTTCTTT.